The clone carrying this TCR beta chain was detected a few times. Antigen specificity is unknown. Looked up from germline, CDR1 is MNHEY and CDR2 is SMNVEV (reference sequence). Trimming cost V 5 bases and J 10 bases; bases outside gene matches: 14. This CDR3 has 15 amino acids. Patients selected for sequencing had displayed CD8+CD57+ cell expansion by flow cytometry. Each patient gave a blood sample that was collected before any therapy had been received. The sample originates from a study of CD8+CD57+ T cells in acquired aplastic anemia. The wider study: Each DNA sample taken from sorted CD4+ and CD8+ cells came to 3 to 4 ug on average. General study results and limits: Researchers report that 25 to 30 CD8+ CDR3 sequences appeared in both patients and controls.

CDR3 and TCR beta VDJ profiling relied on a genomic DNA template. One entry per CDR3 protein results from TCRdb running MiXCR on the reads. The sample has 130,000 or so distinct CDR3 sequences; about 43% are singletons. Sequenced sample: sorted CD4+, CD8+, or CD8+CD57+ T cells (not recorded which) from PBMCs. The TCR was taken from a human donor with aplastic anemia. The J gene is TRBJ1-5, the V gene TRBV27; 7 bases align to TRBD1. The CDR3 nucleotides are TGTGCCAGCAGTCCCCTGACAGGGCAGCTGAAACCCCAGCATTTT. Translating gives CASSPLTGQLKPQHF.